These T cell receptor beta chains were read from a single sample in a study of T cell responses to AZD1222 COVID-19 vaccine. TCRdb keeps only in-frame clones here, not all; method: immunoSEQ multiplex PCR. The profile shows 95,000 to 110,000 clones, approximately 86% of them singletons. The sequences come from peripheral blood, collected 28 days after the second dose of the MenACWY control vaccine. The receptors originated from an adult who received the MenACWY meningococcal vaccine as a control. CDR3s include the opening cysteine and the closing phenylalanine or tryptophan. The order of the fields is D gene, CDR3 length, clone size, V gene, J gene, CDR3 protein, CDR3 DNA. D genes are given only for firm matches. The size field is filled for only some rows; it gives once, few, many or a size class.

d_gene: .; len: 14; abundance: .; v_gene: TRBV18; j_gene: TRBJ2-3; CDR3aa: CASSRVTSTDTQYF; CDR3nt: TGTGCCAGCTCACGTGTCACTAGCACAGATACGCAGTATTTT
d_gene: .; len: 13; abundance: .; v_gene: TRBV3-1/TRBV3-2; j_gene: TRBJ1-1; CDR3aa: CASSQERTLGAFF; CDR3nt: TGTGCCAGCAGCCAAGAGAGGACCCTAGGAGCTTTCTTT
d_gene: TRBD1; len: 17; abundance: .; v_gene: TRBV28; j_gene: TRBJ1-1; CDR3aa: CASRRTGGAPGSAEAFF; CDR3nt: TGTGCCAGCAGGAGAACAGGGGGCGCCCCTGGGTCGGCTGAAGCTTTCTTT
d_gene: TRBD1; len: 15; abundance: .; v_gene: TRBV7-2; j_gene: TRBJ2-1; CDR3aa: CASSLQGAIYNEQFF; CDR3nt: TGTGCCAGCAGCTTACAGGGGGCGATCTACAATGAGCAGTTCTTC
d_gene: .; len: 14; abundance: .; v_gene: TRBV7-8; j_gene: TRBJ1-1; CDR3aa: CASSLLTANTEAFF; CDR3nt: TGTGCCAGCAGCTTATTGACAGCGAACACTGAAGCTTTCTTT
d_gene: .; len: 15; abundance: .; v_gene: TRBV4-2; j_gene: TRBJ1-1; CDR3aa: CASSQDGGQYTEAFF; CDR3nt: TGTGCCAGCAGCCAAGATGGAGGACAGTACACTGAAGCTTTCTTT
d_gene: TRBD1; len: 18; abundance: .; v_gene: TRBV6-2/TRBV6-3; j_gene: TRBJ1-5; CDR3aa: CASSPFFSWTGGNQPQHF; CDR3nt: TGTGCCAGCAGCCCTTTCTTCAGTTGGACAGGGGGCAATCAGCCCCAGCATTTT
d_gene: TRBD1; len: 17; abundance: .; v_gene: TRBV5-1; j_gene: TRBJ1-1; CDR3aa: CASSPGTGAFVGTEAFF; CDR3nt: TGCGCCAGCAGTCCCGGGACAGGGGCTTTCGTCGGCACTGAAGCTTTCTTT
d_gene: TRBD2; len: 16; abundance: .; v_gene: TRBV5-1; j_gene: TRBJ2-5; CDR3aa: CASSPRTSGRQETQYF; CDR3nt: TGCGCCAGCAGCCCGAGGACTAGCGGTCGGCAAGAGACCCAGTACTTC
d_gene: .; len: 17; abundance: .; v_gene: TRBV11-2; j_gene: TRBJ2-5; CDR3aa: CASSLVGSGRYQETQYF; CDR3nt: TGTGCCAGCAGCTTAGTAGGGTCAGGGAGGTACCAAGAGACCCAGTACTTC
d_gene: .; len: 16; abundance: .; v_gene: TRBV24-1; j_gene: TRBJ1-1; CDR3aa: CATSYGVKTLNTEAFF; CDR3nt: TGTGCCACCAGCTATGGGGTCAAGACCTTGAACACTGAAGCTTTCTTT
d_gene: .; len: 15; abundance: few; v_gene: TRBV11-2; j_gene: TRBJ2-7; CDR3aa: CASSLERGLSYEQYF; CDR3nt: TGTGCCAGCAGCTTAGAGCGGGGCCTCTCCTACGAGCAGTACTTC
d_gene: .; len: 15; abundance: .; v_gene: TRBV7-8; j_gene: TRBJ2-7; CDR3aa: CASSLGVQDSYEQYF; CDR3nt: TGTGCCAGCAGCTTAGGGGTTCAGGACTCCTACGAGCAGTACTTC
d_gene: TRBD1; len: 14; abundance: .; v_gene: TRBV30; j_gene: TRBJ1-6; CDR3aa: CAWSAGQNGSPLHF; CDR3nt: TGTGCCTGGAGTGCGGGACAGAACGGGTCACCCCTCCACTTT
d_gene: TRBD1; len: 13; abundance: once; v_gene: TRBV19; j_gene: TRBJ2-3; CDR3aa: CATDQGAADTQYF; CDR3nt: TGTGCCACCGATCAGGGGGCTGCAGATACGCAGTATTTT